The clone carrying this T cell receptor beta chain was recorded only once. Antigen unknown. The CDR3 sequence is 13 residues long. The V and J ends lost 1 base and 6 bases respectively, with 9 bases between them. Germline V lookup: CDR1 SEHNR, CDR2 FQNEAQ (reference sequence). The sample's time point: persistent/refractory GD, antithyroid drugs over 5 years with positive TRAb. PBMC RNA served as the TCR library source. These data come from a study of regulatory T cells in long-lasting Graves disease. General study findings and limits: Persistent patients had a count of shared public clonotypes (2,741) that exceeded that of new patients (around 970). Limited sample numbers may have lowered accuracy.

Construction of the TCR beta libraries employed iRepertoire HTBI primers in conjunction with Arm-PCR of CDR3 regions. Per the original data handling: Spanning all samples, the identified segments comprised approximately 60 TRBV and more than 11 TRBJ. TCRdb reprocessed the multiplex PCR reads with MiXCR, giving one entry per CDR3 protein. TCRdb, not the original authors, processed these V and J calls. The repertoire holds about 400,000 distinct CDR3 sequences, with about 20% as singletons. The J gene is TRBJ1-2, the V gene TRBV7-9; D is ambiguous. The source of this sequence is a female donor with Graves disease. This sample comprised peripheral blood mononuclear cells (PBMCs), obtained when the disease was refractory, from a patient treated with antithyroid drugs. CDR3 amino acids: CASSLVGGNGYTF. CDR3 DNA: TGTGCCAGCAGCTTAGTGGGCGGAAATGGCTACACCTTC. Using reference TRBV7-9 and TRBJ1-2 for the parts outside the CDR3, the full variable domain is DTGVSQNPRHKITKRGQNVTFRCDPISEHNRLYWYRQTLGQGPEFLTYFQNEAQLEKSRLLSDRFSAERPKGSFSTLEIQRTEQGDSAMYLCASSLVGGNGYTFGSGTRLTVV.